These 20 T cell receptor beta chains were sequenced from one sample in a study of OX40 agonist ivuxolimab in advanced cancers. Assay used: immunoSEQ multiplex PCR; TCRdb lists only in-frame clones, some missing. Among 65,000 to 95,000 clones, 80% to 90% were seen once, and the ten largest hold about 9%. Sequenced material: CD4+ or CD8+ T cells sorted from blood, taken in a trial of the OX40 agonist ivuxolimab. These receptors were obtained from an adult with an advanced solid tumor such as melanoma, head and neck, liver or kidney cancer.

This clone was counted a single time. This chain joins TRBV28 and TRBJ2-7; D gene ambiguous. The CDR3 loop spans 16 amino acids. CDR1 MDHEN and CDR2 SYDVKM come from the germline V gene. V was shortened by 6 bases and J by 0 bases, with 18 bases between the two germline ends. CDR3 sequence: CASRETFAVLSYEQYF. The CDR3 DNA follows: TGTGCCAGCAGAGAAACCTTCGCGGTCCTCTCCTACGAGCAGTACTTC.

The CDR3 region is CASSLRQGGPTDTQYF. The CDR3 nucleotides read TGCGCCAGCAGCTTAAGACAGGGGGGACCCACAGATACGCAGTATTTT. This chain connects TRBV5-1 to TRBJ2-3; 9 bases are shared with TRBD1. The CDR3 has 16 amino acids. J was trimmed by 2 bases and V by 2 bases; bases with no gene match: 6. Germline V gene sequence: CDR1 SGHRS, CDR2 YFSETQ.

This clone was counted a few times. The chain carries TRBV6-5 and TRBJ2-5; 9 nucleotides align to TRBD1. V lost 4 bases, J lost 4 bases, and 4 bases stayed unmatched. The CDR3 spans 14 residues. Germline CDR1 reads MNHEY; CDR2 reads SVGAGI. This CDR3 is CASSWDRAGETQYF. The CDR3 DNA is TGTGCCAGCAGTTGGGACAGGGCGGGAGAGACCCAGTACTTC.

This clone was seen only a few times. V is TRBV5-1 and J is TRBJ2-7; D unresolved. V lost 0 bases and J lost 0, with 10 bases in between. The CDR3 extends over 15 amino acids. Germline V gene data show CDR1 as SGHRS and CDR2 as YFSETQ. The chain's CDR3 is CASSLVPDFSYEQYF. CDR3 in DNA: TGCGCCAGCAGCTTGGTCCCAGATTTCTCCTACGAGCAGTACTTC.

This clone has a single count. V usage is TRBV11-2 and J usage is TRBJ1-4; D remains unclear. The CDR3 loop spans 15 amino acids. CDR1 and CDR2 (germline): SGHAT, FQNNGV. V dropped 3 bases and J dropped 4 bases, with 12 bases sitting between them. The CDR3 region has the DNA TGTGCCAGCAGCTTTCGATCACAGAATAATGAAAAACTGTTTTTT. Translation: CASSFRSQNNEKLFF.

Comments on this clone: This specimen includes other DNA sequences encoding the same CDR3. This sequence joins TRBV6-6 and TRBJ1-1; a possible D gene is TRBD1 (5 bases). Germline CDR1 reads MNHNY; CDR2 reads SVGAGI (reference sequence). Deletions cut 3 bases from V and 6 bases from J, with 8 bases between. CDR3 length equals 12 residues. The CDR3 spells CASSYRGAEAFF. The CDR3 DNA reads TGTGCCAGCAGTTATAGGGGTGCTGAAGCTTTCTTT.

The chain carries TRBV27 and TRBJ1-4; D perhaps matches TRBD1 (5 bases). The CDR3 is 14 residues long. Germline V gene data show CDR1 as MNHEY and CDR2 as SMNVEV (reference sequence). V was cut by 3 bases and J by 10 bases, with 15 bases left in between. The CDR3 nucleotides read TGTGCCAGCAGTTTCAACGGCAGGCAGGGAAAACTGTTTTTT. Encoded protein: CASSFNGRQGKLFF.

The genes are TRBV5-6 and TRBJ2-7; no clear D. Looked up from germline, CDR1 is SGHDT and CDR2 is YYEEEE. V was pared by 0 bases and J by 1 base, with 8 bases between. The CDR3 spans 14 residues. CDR3 amino acids: CASSLGGQSYEQYF. The CDR3 DNA reads TGTGCCAGCAGCTTGGGTGGCCAGTCCTACGAGCAGTACTTC.

The chain links TRBV9 to TRBJ1-3, with D possibly TRBD1 on 6 matching bases. Trimming took 4 bases from V and 2 from J, leaving 10 bases between them. From germline, CDR1 is SGDLS and CDR2 YYNGEE. CDR3 size: 14 residues. CDR3 loop: CASSKGGAGNTIYF. As DNA, the CDR3 is TGTGCCAGCAGCAAAGGGGGAGCTGGAAACACCATATATTTT.

This chain joins TRBV6-6 and TRBJ1-5, with TRBD1 as a possible D gene (5 bases). V lost 0 bases and J 11 bases, leaving 17 bases between the germline ends. The CDR3 extends over 15 amino acids. Germline V gene data show CDR1 as MNHNY and CDR2 as SVGAGI (reference sequence). CDR3: CASSYSREGVGTQHF. The CDR3 region has the DNA TGTGCCAGCAGTTACTCCAGGGAAGGGGTTGGGACCCAGCATTTT.

The gene calls are TRBV10-2 and TRBJ1-2; D remains ambiguous. Germline lookup yields CDR1 WSHSY and CDR2 SAAADI. CDR3 length: 12 amino acids. The V end lost 4 bases, the J end lost 4 bases, and 7 bases lay between the germline ends. CDR3 region: CASSGIRYGYTF. DNA of the CDR3: TGCGCCAGCAGTGGAATCCGCTATGGCTACACCTTC.

The chain recombines TRBV27 with TRBJ2-5; weak D call: TRBD2 (5 bases). Germline values: CDR1 MNHEY, CDR2 SMNVEV (reference sequence). This CDR3 region has 17 residues. Trimming took 2 bases from V and 5 from J, leaving 21 bases between them. The CDR3 DNA sequence: TGTGCCAGCAGTTTAAGCGGACCTACTATCACCGGGGAGACCCAGTACTTC. Translated, it gives CASSLSGPTITGETQYF.

This clone occurred a few times. V gene TRBV7-2 combines with J gene TRBJ2-7; TRBD2 matches at 11 bases. The ends lost 4 bases at V and 7 bases at J; junction bases unmatched: 9. Germline assignment: CDR1 SGHTA and CDR2 FQGNSA. The CDR3 covers 15 residues. CDR3 DNA: TGTGCCAGCAGCTCCCGACTAGCGGGACAGGTGGAGCAGTACTTC. This translates into CASSSRLAGQVEQYF.

The chain couples TRBV2 to TRBJ1-4; D is uncertain. Trimming cost V 6 bases and J 4 bases, with 18 bases left between them. The CDR3 sequence is 16 residues long. CDR1 SNHLY and CDR2 FYNNEI come from the germline V gene. CDR3 sequence reads: CASRALVQVNNEKLFF. As DNA, the CDR3 is TGTGCCAGCAGAGCGCTCGTGCAGGTTAATAATGAAAAACTGTTTTTT. Full variable domain (remainder filled in from reference TRBV2 and TRBJ1-4): EPEVTQTPSHQVTQMGQEVILRCVPISNHLYFYWYRQILGQKVEFLVSFYNNEISEKSEIFDDQFSVERPDGSNFTLKIRSTKLEDSAMYFCASRALVQVNNEKLFFGSGTQLSVL.

The chain carries TRBV6-1 and TRBJ2-5, with 8 bases lining up with TRBD2. This CDR3 is 13 amino acids long. The trim removed 6 bases at V and 7 bases at J, leaving 7 bases unmatched. CDR1 MNHNS and CDR2 SASEGT come from the germline V gene. Here the CDR3 reads CASRSGGSGTQYF. The CDR3 coding sequence is TGTGCCAGCAGAAGCGGGGGCTCGGGGACCCAGTACTTC.

This clone was recorded once. V gene TRBV2 combines with J gene TRBJ2-5; the match to TRBD2 covers 11 bases. The CDR3 is 16 residues long. From germline, CDR1 is SNHLY and CDR2 FYNNEI. The V segment lost 1 base and the J segment 6 bases; nucleotides outside the gene matches: 7. The CDR3, as DNA: TGTGCCAGCAGTGAAGAAGGTAGCGGGGGGGCAAAGACCCAGTACTTC. Encoded protein: CASSEEGSGGAKTQYF.

This clone appeared once. The rearrangement joins TRBV7-9 to TRBJ2-7; no clear D. The length of the CDR3 is 16 residues. CDR1 is SEHNR and CDR2 is FQNEAQ in the germline V gene (reference sequence). Trimming left V 5 bases short and J 3 bases short, with 20 bases between. CDR3 sequence (DNA): TGTGCCAGCAGCCAAGATAGACGGAAATTACACTACGAGCAGTACTTC. Protein product: CASSQDRRKLHYEQYF.

The J gene is TRBJ2-3, the V gene TRBV15; 7 nucleotides agree with TRBD2. Germline loops: CDR1 LNHNV, CDR2 YYDKDF (reference sequence). V shed 5 bases, J shed 4 bases, and the junction held 6 bases outside the gene matches. The CDR3 has 14 amino acids. CDR3 in DNA: TGTGCCACCAGCCCATGGGCGGGGGCAGATACGCAGTATTTT. This codes for CATSPWAGADTQYF.

The rearrangement links TRBV9 to TRBJ2-1, with TRBD2 identical over 11 bases. Germline V gives CDR1 SGDLS, CDR2 YYNGEE. The CDR3 covers 16 residues. V was clipped by 1 base and J by 4 bases; unmatched bases: 4. This CDR3 reads CASSVRPSGRYNEQFF. The CDR3 DNA reads as TGTGCCAGCAGCGTAAGGCCTAGCGGGAGGTACAATGAGCAGTTCTTC.

The chain is built from TRBV29-1 and TRBJ2-3; possibly TRBD2 for D (6 bases). CDR1 is SQVTM and CDR2 is ANQGSEA in the germline V gene. V lost 1 base and J lost 0, with 8 bases in between. CDR3 size: 14 residues. This CDR3 reads CSVEGRDSTDTQYF. The DNA of the CDR3 is TGCAGCGTTGAAGGGAGGGATAGCACAGATACGCAGTATTTT.